This T cell receptor beta chain stems from a study of preoperative IRX-2 immunotherapy in early breast cancer. This clone was counted a single time. Treatment here: preoperative locoregional IRX-2 cytokine immunotherapy. Preoperative locoregional IRX-2 cytokine immunotherapy was tested in the phase Ib source study. The assay was immunoSEQ multiplex PCR, and TCRdb's table has in-frame clones only and misses some. Among roughly 6,000 clones listed, around 75% were seen once. Trimming took 0 bases from V and 7 from J, leaving 10 bases between them. The length of the CDR3 is 15 residues. CDR1 is MNHGY, CDR2 SAAAGT, per germline.

The gene calls are TRBV6-8 and TRBJ1-6; D unresolved. The source is a human donor with breast cancer. The material was tumor tissue, obtained before IRX-2 immunotherapy. CDR3 residues: CASSYSVANNSPLHF. As DNA, the CDR3 is TGTGCCAGCAGTTACTCGGTCGCCAACAATTCACCCCTCCACTTT.